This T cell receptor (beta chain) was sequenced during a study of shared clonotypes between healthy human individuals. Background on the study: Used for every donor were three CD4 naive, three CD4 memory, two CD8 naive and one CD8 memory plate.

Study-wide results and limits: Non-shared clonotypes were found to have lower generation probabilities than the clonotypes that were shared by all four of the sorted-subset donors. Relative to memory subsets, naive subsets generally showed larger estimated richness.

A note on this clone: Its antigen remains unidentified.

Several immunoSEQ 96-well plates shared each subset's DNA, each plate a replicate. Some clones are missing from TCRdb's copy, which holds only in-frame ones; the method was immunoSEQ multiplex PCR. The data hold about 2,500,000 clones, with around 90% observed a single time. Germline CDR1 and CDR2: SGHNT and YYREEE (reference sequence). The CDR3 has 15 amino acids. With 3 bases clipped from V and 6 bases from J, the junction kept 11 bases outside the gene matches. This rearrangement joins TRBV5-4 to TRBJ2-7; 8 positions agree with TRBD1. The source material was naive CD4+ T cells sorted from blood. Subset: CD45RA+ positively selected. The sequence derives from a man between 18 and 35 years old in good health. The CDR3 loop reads CASSWAGQGLGEQYF. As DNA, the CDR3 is TGTGCCAGCAGCTGGGCTGGACAGGGATTGGGCGAGCAGTACTTC.